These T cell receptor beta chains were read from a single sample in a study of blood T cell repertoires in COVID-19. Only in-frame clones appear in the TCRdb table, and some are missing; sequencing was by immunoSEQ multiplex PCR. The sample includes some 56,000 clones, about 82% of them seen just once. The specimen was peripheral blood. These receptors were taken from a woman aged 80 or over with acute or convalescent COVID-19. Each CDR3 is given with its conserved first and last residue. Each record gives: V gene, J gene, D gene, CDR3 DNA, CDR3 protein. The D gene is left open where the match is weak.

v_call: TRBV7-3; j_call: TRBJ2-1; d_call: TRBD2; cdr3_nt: TGTGCCAGCAGCTTAAACCGAATTAGCGGGGGGGATGAGCAGTTCTTC; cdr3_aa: CASSLNRISGGDEQFF
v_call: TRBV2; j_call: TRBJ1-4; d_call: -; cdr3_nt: TGTGCCAGCCTCCGAGTAGCGGGGGCTAATGAAAAACTGTTTTTT; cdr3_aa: CASLRVAGANEKLFF
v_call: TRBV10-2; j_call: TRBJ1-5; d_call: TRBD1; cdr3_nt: TGCGCCAGCAGAATTTACCCCGGGACAGCATATAGCAATCAGCCCCAGCATTTT; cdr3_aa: CASRIYPGTAYSNQPQHF
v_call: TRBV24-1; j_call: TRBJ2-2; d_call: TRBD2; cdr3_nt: TGTGCCACCAGTGATAACGCGGGGGGGCGAAACACCGGGGAGCTGTTTTTT; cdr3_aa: CATSDNAGGRNTGELFF
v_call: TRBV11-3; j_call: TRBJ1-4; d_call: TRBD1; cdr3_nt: TGTGCCAGCAGCTTAGGGACGGGACAGGGTAATGAAAAACTGTTTTTT; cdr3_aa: CASSLGTGQGNEKLFF
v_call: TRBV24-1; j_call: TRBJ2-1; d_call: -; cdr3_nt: TGTGCCACCAGTGACGGGGTCCGGGGTGAGCAGTTCTTC; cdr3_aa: CATSDGVRGEQFF
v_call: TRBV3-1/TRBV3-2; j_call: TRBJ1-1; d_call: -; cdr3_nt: TGTGCCAGCAGCCAACGGTGGGCCGATGAAGCTTTCTTT; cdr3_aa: CASSQRWADEAFF
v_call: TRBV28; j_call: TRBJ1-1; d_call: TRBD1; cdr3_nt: TGTGCCAGCAGTGCCCGACAGGGCTCTGAAGCTTTCTTT; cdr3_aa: CASSARQGSEAFF
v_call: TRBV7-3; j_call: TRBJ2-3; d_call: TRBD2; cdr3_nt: TGTGCCAGCAGCTTATCGGCGGGGGGCACAGATACGCAGTATTTT; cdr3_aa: CASSLSAGGTDTQYF
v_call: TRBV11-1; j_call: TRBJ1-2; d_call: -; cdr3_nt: TGTGCCAGCAGCTACACCGATTACCGCTATGGCTACACCTTC; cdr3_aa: CASSYTDYRYGYTF
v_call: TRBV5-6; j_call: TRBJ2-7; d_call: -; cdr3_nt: TGTGCCAGCAGCTTGAAGCCAGGGCCGACCGGGGAGCAGTACTTC; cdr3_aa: CASSLKPGPTGEQYF
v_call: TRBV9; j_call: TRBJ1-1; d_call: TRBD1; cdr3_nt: TGTGCCAGCAGCGCCGGACAGGGCGAAAACACTGAAGCTTTCTTT; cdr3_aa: CASSAGQGENTEAFF
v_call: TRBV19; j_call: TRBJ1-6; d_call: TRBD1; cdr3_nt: TGTGCCAGTAGTATATCGGGACAGGCCCGTTCACCCCTCCACTTT; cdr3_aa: CASSISGQARSPLHF
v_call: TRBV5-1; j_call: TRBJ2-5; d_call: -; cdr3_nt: TGCGCCAGCAGCTTGGCCGGAGGCGGTGGGGAGACCCAGTACTTC; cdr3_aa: CASSLAGGGGETQYF
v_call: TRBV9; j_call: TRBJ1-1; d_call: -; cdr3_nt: TGTGCCAGCAGCTACTCCGAGGTTCCCACTGAAGCTTTCTTT; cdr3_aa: CASSYSEVPTEAFF